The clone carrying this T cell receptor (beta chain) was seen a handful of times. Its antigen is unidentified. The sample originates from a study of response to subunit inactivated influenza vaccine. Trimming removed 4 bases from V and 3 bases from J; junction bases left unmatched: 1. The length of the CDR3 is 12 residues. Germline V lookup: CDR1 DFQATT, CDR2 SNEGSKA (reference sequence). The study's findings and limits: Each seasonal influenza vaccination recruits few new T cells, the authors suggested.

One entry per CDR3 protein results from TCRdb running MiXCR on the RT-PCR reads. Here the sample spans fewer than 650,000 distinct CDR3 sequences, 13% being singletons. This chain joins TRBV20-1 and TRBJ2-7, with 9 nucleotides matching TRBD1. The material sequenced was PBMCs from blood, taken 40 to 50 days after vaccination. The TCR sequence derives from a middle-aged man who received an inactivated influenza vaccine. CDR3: CSAKGQGYEQYF. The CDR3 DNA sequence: TGCAGTGCTAAGGGACAGGGCTACGAGCAGTACTTC.